These 3 T cell receptor beta chains share one sample of origin, sequenced in a study of Ad26.COV2.S vaccination and SARS-CoV-2 variants. Treatment here: 15 to 20 received Ad26.COV2.S at low or high dose, single or two shots; about 5 received placebo; per-sample allocation not given. Samples analyzed were those drawn on day 63 after the first vaccine or placebo injection. Measured with immunoSEQ multiplex PCR; TCRdb has only the in-frame clones, and not every one. Of about 450,000 clones listed, 89% are singletons. The sequencing used peripheral blood, collected in a trial of Ad26.COV2.S vaccine versus placebo. The receptors here all came from a person aged 18 to 59 who received the Ad26.COV2.S COVID-19 vaccine or a placebo.

This chain links TRBV9 with TRBJ1-3; D call uncertain. This CDR3 has 15 residues. Trimming took 4 bases from V and 7 from J, leaving 18 bases between them. Germline CDR1 and CDR2: SGDLS and YYNGEE. CDR3 nucleotides: TGTGCCAGCAGCCTCACCGGGCCCTCCTCCAACACCATATATTTT. Translation: CASSLTGPSSNTIYF.

V gene TRBV3-1 (or the pseudogene TRBV3-2) combines with J gene TRBJ1-4, with D uncertain. From germline, CDR1 is LGHDT and CDR2 YNNKEL (reference sequence). The V end lost 1 base, the J end lost 0 bases, and 9 bases lay between the germline ends. The CDR3 sequence is 16 residues long. This chain's CDR3 is CASSQGSPATNEKLFF. The CDR3 nucleotides are TGTGCCAGCAGCCAAGGGTCTCCCGCAACTAATGAAAAACTGTTTTTT.

This clone appeared once. The chain has TRBV4-1 and TRBJ1-1, with D maybe TRBD1 (5 bases). The CDR3 is made up of 14 amino acids. The V and J ends lost 1 base and 1 base respectively, with 7 bases between them. Germline V gene sequence: CDR1 MGHRA, CDR2 YSYEKL. The CDR3 region has the DNA TGCGCCAGCAGCCAAGGGGACCGGAACACTGAAGCTTTCTTT. This sequence encodes CASSQGDRNTEAFF.